The rows below give T cell receptor beta chains drawn from one sample of a study of Ad26.COV2.S vaccination and SARS-CoV-2 variants. Clones were sequenced by immunoSEQ multiplex PCR, and TCRdb holds only the in-frame ones, with some missing. This table holds 400,000 to 450,000 clones, approximately 92% found once. Source: peripheral blood, taken in a trial of Ad26.COV2.S vaccine versus placebo. These receptors were collected from a person between 18 and 65 years old who received the Ad26.COV2.S COVID-19 vaccine or a placebo. Each CDR3 is given with its conserved first and last residue. Each record gives: clone size, J gene, D gene, V gene, CDR3 DNA, CDR3 protein. A D gene is named only where the DNA matches it firmly. Part of the rows lack a size; the others show once, few, many or a class for expanded clones.

NA,TRBJ2-5,TRBD2,TRBV11-2,TGTGCCAGCAGCTTCCTTAGCGGGGGGTTCGAGACCCAGTACTTC,CASSFLSGGFETQYF
NA,TRBJ2-7,NA,TRBV15,TGTGCCACCAGCAGAGAAGGCCCCCGATACGAGCAGTACTTC,CATSREGPRYEQYF
NA,TRBJ1-1,TRBD1,TRBV7-2,TGTGCCAGCAGCCCTAGGACAGGGAAGAGGACTGAAGCTTTCTTT,CASSPRTGKRTEAFF
NA,TRBJ2-1,NA,TRBV21-1,TGTGCGCCGAGCTCCTACAATGAGCAGTTCTTC,CAPSSYNEQFF
NA,TRBJ1-5,NA,TRBV19,TGTGCCAGTACCTTACGAGACACAGTTTTCGGAGGCAATCAGCCCCAGCATTTT,CASTLRDTVFGGNQPQHF
NA,TRBJ2-5,TRBD2,TRBV18,TGTGCCAGCTCACCAGCGGGGGGGCCCCAGACCCAGTACTTC,CASSPAGGPQTQYF
NA,TRBJ1-1,TRBD1,TRBV6-2/TRBV6-3,TGTGCCAGCAGTTACCCGCGGGACAGGAATACGAACACTGAAGCTTTCTTT,CASSYPRDRNTNTEAFF
NA,TRBJ2-7,NA,TRBV19,TGTGCCAGTAGTTGGGGGGGCTACCCCTACGAGCAGTACTTC,CASSWGGYPYEQYF
NA,TRBJ1-1,NA,TRBV7-9,TGTGCCAGCAGCTTGGGGACGGTTAACACTGAAGCTTTCTTT,CASSLGTVNTEAFF
NA,TRBJ1-5,TRBD1,TRBV7-9,TGTGCCAGCAGCTCAGGGACAGAGAGTGGAAGGCCCCAGCATTTT,CASSSGTESGRPQHF
NA,TRBJ1-1,NA,TRBV7-9,TGTGCCAGCAGCTCTCCCTCCACAGGAGGGGACACTGAAGCTTTCTTT,CASSSPSTGGDTEAFF
once,TRBJ2-3,TRBD2,TRBV6-5,TGTGCCAGCAGCCGTAGCGGGGGGGTCCCAGATACGCAGTATTTT,CASSRSGGVPDTQYF